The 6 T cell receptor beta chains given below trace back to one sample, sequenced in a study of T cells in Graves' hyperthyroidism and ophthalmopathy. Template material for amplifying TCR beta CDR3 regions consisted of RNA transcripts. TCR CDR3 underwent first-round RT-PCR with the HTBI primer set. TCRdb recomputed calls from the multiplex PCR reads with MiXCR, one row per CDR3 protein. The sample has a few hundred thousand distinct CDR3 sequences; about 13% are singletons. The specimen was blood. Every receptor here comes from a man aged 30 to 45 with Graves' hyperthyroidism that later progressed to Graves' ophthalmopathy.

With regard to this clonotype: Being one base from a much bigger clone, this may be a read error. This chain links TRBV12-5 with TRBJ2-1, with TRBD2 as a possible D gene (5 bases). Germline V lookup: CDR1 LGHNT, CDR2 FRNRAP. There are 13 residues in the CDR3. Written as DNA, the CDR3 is TGTGCTAGTGGTCTCGCGGGCAGCAATGGGCAGTTCTTC. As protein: CASGLAGSNGQFF.

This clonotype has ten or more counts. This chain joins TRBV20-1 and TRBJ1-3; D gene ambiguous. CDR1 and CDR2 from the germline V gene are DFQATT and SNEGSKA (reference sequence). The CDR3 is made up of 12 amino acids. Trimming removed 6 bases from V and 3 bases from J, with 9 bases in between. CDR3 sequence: CSASEGGNTIYF. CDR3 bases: TGCAGTGCGTCGGAAGGTGGAAACACCATATATTTT.

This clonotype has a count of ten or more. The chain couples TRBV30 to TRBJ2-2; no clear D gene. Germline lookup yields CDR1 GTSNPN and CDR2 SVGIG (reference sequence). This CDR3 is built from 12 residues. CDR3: CASRPGTGELFF. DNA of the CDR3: TGTGCTTCCCGCCCGGGCACCGGGGAGCTGTTTTTT.

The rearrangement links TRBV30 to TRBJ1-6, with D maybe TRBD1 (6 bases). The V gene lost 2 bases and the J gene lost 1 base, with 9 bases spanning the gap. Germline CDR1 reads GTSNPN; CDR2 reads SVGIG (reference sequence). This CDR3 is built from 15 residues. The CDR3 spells CAWSSGVSYNSPLHF. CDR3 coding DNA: TGTGCCTGGAGTTCAGGGGTATCCTATAATTCACCCCTCCACTTT.

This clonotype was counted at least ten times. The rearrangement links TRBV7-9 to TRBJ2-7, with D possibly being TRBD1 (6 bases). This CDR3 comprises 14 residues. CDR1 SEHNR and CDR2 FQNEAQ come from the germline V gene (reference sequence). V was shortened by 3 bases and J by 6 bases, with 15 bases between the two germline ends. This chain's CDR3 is CASSFLTGQGEQYF. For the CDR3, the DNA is TGTGCCAGCAGCTTCTTGACAGGCCAGGGCGAGCAGTACTTC.

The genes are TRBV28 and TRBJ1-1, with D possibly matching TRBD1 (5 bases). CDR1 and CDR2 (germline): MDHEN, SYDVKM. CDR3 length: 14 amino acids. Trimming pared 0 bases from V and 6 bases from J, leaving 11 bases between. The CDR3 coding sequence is TGTGCCAGCAGTTTATGGGGCAGGGTGGCTGAAGCTTTCTTT. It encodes CASSLWGRVAEAFF.